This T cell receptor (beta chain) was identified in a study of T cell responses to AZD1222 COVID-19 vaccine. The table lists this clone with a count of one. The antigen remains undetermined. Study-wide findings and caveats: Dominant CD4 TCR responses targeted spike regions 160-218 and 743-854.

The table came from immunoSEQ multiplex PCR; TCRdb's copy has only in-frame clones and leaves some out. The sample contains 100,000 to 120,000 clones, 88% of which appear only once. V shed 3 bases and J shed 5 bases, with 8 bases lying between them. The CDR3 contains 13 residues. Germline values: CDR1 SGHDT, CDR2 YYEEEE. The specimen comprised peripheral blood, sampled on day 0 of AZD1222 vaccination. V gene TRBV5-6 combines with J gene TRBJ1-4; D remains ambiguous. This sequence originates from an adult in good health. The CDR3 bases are TGTGCCAGCAGCTCGACACTAAATGAAAAACTGTTTTTT. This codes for CASSSTLNEKLFF.